The sequence of this T cell receptor beta chain was determined in a study of T-cell memory formation after mild COVID-19. The authors produced TCR alpha and TCR beta cDNA libraries with sample barcodes and UMIs by 5'RACE using constant-segment primers. TCRdb independently ran MiXCR on the 5' RACE reads; one entry per CDR3 protein. The sample lists 140,000 to 150,000 distinct CDR3 sequences; roughly 21% were seen once. Germline lookup yields CDR1 MNHEY and CDR2 SVGAGI. There are 14 residues in the CDR3. V gave up 7 bases and J gave up 4 bases; unmatched junction bases: 4. The specimen sequenced was PBMCs or a T cell subset sorted from them (not recorded which). J is TRBJ2-5 and V is TRBV6-5; 12 nucleotides agree with TRBD1. This receptor was obtained from an adult woman who had mild COVID-19 (a few samples of this study predate the infection). Cell type and time point are not known. The CDR3 here is CASTRGQGAETQYF. The CDR3 bases are TGTGCCAGCACCCGGGGACAGGGGGCAGAGACCCAGTACTTC.